This T cell receptor (beta chain) was identified during a study of shared clonotypes between healthy human individuals. The overall study: Sampling drew on donors who were two women and a few men aged 18 to 49. The plates for each donor numbered three CD4 naive, three CD4 memory, two CD8 naive and one CD8 memory.

Germline lookup yields CDR1 SGHVS and CDR2 FNYEAQ. CDR3 length: 16 amino acids. Trimming shortened V by 5 bases and J by 3 bases, and 16 bases separated the two germline ends. Original handling: Without quality scores, immunoSEQ junctional reads could not be filtered like full-length reads. Repertoires were generated with immunoSEQ multiplex PCR, while TCRdb's copy carries only in-frame clones and drops some. V and J calls and clone size are as listed in that table; D and trimming were resolved from the DNA. The sample yields about 510,000 clones, around 96% seen once. The sequencing input was naive CD4+ T cells sorted from blood. As to subset: CD45RA+ positively selected. This clonotype was obtained from a woman aged 25 to 39 in good health. This chain joins TRBV7-6 and TRBJ1-4; D unclear. CDR3 loop: CASSPRRAQANEKLFF. The CDR3 DNA reads TGTGCCAGCAGCCCCAGGAGGGCGCAGGCTAATGAAAAACTGTTTTTT.